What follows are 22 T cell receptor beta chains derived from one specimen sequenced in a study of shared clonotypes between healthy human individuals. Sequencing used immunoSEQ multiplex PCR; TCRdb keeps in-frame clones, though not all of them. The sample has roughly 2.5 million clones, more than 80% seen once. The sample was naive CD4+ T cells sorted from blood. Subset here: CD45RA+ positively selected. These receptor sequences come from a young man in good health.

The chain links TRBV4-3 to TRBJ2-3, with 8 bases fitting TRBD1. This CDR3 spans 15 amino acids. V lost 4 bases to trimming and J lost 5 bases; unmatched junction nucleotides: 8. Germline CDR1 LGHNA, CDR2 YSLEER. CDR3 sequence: CASSRGQGYGDTQYF. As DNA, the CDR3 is TGCGCCAGCAGCCGAGGACAGGGATACGGAGATACGCAGTATTTT.

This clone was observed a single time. DNA for the CDR3: TGTGCCAGTAGTATGGTCCCCAAACTCAATACCGGGACAGGGAAAACCTACGAGCAGTACTTC. It yields the protein CASSMVPKLNTGTGKTYEQYF. The rearrangement links TRBV19 to TRBJ2-7; 9 positions agree with TRBD1. The CDR3 has 21 residues. CDR1 and CDR2 from the germline V gene are LNHDA and SQIVND (reference sequence). After removal of 3 bases from V and 2 bases from J, the junction contained 23 bases not matched to a gene.

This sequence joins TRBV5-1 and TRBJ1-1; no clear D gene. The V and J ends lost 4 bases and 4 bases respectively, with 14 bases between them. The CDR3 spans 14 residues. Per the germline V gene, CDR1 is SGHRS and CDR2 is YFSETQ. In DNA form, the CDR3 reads TGCGCCAGCAGCCTTTCCTCATTGGGCACTGAAGCTTTCTTT. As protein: CASSLSSLGTEAFF. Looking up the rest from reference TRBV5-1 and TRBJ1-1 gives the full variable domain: KAGVTQTPRYLIKTRGQQVTLSCSPISGHRSVSWYQQTPGQGLQFLFEYFSETQRNKGNFPGRFSGRQFSNSRSEMNVSTLELGDSALYLCASSLSSLGTEAFFGQGTRLTVV.

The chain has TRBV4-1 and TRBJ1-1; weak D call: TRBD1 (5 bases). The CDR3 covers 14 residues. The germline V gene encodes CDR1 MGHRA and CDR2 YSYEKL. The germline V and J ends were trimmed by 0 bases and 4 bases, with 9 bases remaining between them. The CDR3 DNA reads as TGCGCCAGCAGCCAAGAATGGGGGGTCACTGAAGCTTTCTTT. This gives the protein CASSQEWGVTEAFF.

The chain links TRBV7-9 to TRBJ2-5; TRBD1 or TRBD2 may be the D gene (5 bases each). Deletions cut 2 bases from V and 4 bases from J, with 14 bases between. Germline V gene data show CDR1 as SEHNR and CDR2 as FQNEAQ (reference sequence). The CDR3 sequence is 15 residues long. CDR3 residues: CASSLSGNRGETQYF. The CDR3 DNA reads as TGTGCCAGCAGCTTATCAGGGAACCGGGGAGAGACCCAGTACTTC.

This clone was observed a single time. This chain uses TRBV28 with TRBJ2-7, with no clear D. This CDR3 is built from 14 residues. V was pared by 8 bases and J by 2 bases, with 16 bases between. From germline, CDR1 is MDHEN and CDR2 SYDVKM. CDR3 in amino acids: CASAAAGGPYEQYF. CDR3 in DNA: TGTGCCAGCGCAGCAGCAGGTGGGCCCTACGAGCAGTACTTC.

In DNA form, the CDR3 reads TGTGCCATCAGTGAGGCCGGGACCTCCCTGCTCACCGGGGAGCTGTTTTTT. As protein: CAISEAGTSLLTGELFF. V gene TRBV10-3 combines with J gene TRBJ2-2; D is possibly TRBD1 or TRBD2 (5 bases each). The CDR3 runs 17 residues. The V gene's germline CDR1 is ENHRY and CDR2 SYGVKD. Trimming removed 2 bases at V and 4 bases at J, with 17 bases between.

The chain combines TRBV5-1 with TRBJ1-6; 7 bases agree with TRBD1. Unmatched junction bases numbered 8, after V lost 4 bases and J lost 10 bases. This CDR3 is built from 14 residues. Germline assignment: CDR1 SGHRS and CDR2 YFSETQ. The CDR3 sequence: CASSITGVRSPLHF. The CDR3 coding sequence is TGCGCCAGCAGCATCACAGGGGTGAGGTCACCCCTCCACTTT. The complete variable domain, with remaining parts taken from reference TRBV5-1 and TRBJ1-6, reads KAGVTQTPRYLIKTRGQQVTLSCSPISGHRSVSWYQQTPGQGLQFLFEYFSETQRNKGNFPGRFSGRQFSNSRSEMNVSTLELGDSALYLCASSITGVRSPLHFGNGTRLTVT.

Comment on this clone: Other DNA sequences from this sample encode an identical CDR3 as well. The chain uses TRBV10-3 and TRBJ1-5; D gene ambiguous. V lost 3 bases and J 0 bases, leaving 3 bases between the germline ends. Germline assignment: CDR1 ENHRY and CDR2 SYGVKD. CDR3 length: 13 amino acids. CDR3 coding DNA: TGTGCCATCAGTGACAGTAGCAATCAGCCCCAGCATTTT. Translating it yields CAISDSSNQPQHF.

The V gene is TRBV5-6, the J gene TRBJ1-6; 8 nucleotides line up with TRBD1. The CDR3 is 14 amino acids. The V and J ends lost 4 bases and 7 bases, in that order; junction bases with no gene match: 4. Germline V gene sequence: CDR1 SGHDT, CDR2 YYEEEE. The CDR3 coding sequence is TGTGCCAGCAGCGAGGACAGGGTAAATTCACCCCTCCACTTT. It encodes CASSEDRVNSPLHF.

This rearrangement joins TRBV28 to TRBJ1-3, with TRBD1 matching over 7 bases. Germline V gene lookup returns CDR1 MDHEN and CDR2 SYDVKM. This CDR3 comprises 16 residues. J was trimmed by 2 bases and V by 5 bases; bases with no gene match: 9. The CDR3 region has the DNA TGTGCCAGCAGTACCCCACAGGGGTCGGCTGGAAACACCATATATTTT. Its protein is CASSTPQGSAGNTIYF.

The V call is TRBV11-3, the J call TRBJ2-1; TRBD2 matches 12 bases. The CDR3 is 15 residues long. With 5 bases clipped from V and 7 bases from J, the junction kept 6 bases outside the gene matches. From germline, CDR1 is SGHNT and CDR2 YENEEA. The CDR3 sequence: CASSPRLAGDNEQFF. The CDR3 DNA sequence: TGTGCCAGCAGCCCGAGACTAGCGGGAGATAATGAGCAGTTCTTC.

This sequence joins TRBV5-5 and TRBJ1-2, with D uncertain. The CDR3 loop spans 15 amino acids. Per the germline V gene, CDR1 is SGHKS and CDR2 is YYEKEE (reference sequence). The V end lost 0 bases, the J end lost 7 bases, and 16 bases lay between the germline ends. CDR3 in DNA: TGTGCCAGCAGCTTGGGGGTACCAGGTGGTCGTGGCTACACCTTC. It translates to CASSLGVPGGRGYTF.

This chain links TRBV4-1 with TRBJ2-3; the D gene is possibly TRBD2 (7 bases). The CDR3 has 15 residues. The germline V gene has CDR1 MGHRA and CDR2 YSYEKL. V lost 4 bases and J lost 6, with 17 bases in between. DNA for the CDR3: TGCGCCAGCAGCCCCGACCGGGGGGCCGTGGATACGCAGTATTTT. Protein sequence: CASSPDRGAVDTQYF.

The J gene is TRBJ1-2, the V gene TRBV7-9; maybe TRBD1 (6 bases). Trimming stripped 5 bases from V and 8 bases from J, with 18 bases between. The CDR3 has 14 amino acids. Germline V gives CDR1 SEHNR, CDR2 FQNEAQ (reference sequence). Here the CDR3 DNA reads TGTGCCAGCAGCCGCTCAGGGGCCAATAGGGGCTACACCTTC. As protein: CASSRSGANRGYTF.

CDR3 protein: CASTQGGTQYF. The CDR3 DNA is TGTGCCAGCACGCAGGGAGGTACGCAGTATTTT. The chain is built from TRBV25-1 and TRBJ2-3, with D perhaps matching TRBD2 (6 bases). The CDR3 contains 11 residues. V dropped 7 bases and J dropped 8 bases, with 10 bases sitting between them. The germline V gene encodes CDR1 MGHDK and CDR2 SYGVNS.

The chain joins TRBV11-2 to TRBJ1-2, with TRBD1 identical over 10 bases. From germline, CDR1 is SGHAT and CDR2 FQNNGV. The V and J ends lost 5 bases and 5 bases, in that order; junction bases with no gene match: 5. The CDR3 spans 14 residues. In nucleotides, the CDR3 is TGTGCCAGCAGCATCGGGACAGGGGTTTATGGCTACACCTTC. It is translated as CASSIGTGVYGYTF.

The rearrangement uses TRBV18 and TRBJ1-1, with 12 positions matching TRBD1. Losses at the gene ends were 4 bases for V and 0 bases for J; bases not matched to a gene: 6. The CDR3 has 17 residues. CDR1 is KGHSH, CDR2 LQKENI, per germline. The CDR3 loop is CASSRGQGASMNTEAFF. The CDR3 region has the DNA TGTGCCAGCTCACGGGGACAGGGGGCTAGTATGAACACTGAAGCTTTCTTT.

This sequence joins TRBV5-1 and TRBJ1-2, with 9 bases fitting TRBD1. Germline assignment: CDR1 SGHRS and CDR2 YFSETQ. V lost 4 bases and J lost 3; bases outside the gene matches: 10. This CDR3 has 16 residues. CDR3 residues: CASSRRTGADYYGYTF. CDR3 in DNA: TGCGCCAGCAGCCGGAGGACAGGGGCGGACTACTATGGCTACACCTTC.

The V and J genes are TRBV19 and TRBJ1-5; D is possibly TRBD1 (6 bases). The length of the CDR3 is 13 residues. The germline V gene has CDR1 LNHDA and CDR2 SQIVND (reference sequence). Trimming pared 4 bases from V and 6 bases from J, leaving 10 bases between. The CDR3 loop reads CASSTAGAQPQHF. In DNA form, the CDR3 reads TGTGCCAGTAGTACGGCAGGGGCTCAGCCCCAGCATTTT.

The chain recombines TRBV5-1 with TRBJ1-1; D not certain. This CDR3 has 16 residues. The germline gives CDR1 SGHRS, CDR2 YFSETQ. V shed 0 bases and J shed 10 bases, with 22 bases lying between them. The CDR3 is CASSLASEGVPLRAFF. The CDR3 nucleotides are TGCGCCAGCAGCTTGGCATCGGAGGGTGTGCCTTTGAGAGCTTTCTTT.

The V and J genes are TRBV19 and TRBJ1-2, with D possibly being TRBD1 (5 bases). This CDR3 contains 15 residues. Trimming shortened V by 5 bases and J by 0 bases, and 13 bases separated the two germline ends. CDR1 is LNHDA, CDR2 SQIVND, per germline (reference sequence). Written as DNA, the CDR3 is TGTGCCAGTAGTCCGGTGGGGGGAGCTAACTATGGCTACACCTTC. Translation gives CASSPVGGANYGYTF.